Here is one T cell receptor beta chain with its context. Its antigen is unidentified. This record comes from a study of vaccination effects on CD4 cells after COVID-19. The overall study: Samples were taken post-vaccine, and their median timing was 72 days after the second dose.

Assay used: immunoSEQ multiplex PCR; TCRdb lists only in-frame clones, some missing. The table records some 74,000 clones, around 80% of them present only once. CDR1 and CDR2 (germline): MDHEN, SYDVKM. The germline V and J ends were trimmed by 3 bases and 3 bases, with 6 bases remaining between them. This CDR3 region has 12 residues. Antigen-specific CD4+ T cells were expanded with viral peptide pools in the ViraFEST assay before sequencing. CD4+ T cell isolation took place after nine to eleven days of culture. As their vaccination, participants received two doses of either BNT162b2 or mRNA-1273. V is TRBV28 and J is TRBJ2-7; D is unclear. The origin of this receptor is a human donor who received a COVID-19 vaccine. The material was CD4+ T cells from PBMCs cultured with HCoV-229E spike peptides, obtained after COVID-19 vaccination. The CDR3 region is CASSLGGYEQYV. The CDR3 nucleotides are TGTGCCAGCAGTTTGGGCGGCTACGAGCAGTACGTC.